The rows below give T cell receptor beta chains drawn from one sample of a study of Graves' ophthalmopathy and Graves' hyperthyroidism. MiXCR was run by TCRdb on the multiplex PCR reads, yielding one entry per CDR3 protein. The repertoire holds about 600,000 distinct CDR3 sequences, 35% to 40% seen once, with about 4% in the top ten. Sequencing was done on a sample of peripheral blood or thyroid tissue (not recorded which). Receptor source: an adult man with Graves' hyperthyroidism. Each CDR3 is given with its conserved first and last residue. The D gene is left open where the match is weak. Clone size appears in some rows only: once, few, many, or a class for an expanded clone.

CDR3 DNA | CDR3 protein | clone size | J gene | D gene | V gene
TGTGCCATTCCCACCCGGGGGGCGCAGGGCTACACCTTC | CAIPTRGAQGYTF | many | TRBJ1-2 | NA | TRBV6-6
TGTGCCAGCAGCCCTAGCGGGGGGGCGAACGAGCAGTACTTC | CASSPSGGANEQYF | many | TRBJ2-7 | TRBD2 | TRBV9
TGTGCCAGTAGGCCTAAGGGGCTCCATTCACCCCTCCACTTT | CASRPKGLHSPLHF | NA | TRBJ1-6 | NA | TRBV19
TGCAGCGTACAGGGGGGTTCATATGAAAAACTGTTTTTT | CSVQGGSYEKLFF | many | TRBJ1-4 | TRBD1 | TRBV29-1
TGTGCCAGCAGTTTAAACATTGGACGGCTAACTAACTATGGCTACACCTTC | CASSLNIGRLTNYGYTF | NA | TRBJ1-2 | NA | TRBV27
TGTGCCACCAGCAGTTTATTGGGGGAACAACAGCCCCAGCATTTT | CATSSLLGEQQPQHF | NA | TRBJ1-5 | NA | TRBV15
TGTGCCAGCAGTTACCCTTCCGGCGCCTTGACAGGGGGCCACGAGCAGTACTTC | CASSYPSGALTGGHEQYF | few | TRBJ2-7 | TRBD1 | TRBV7-3
TGCGCCAGCAGCGAATCGACAGGGGGCGAGTCACCCCTCCACTTT | CASSESTGGESPLHF | many | TRBJ1-6 | TRBD1 | TRBV4-1
TGCGCCAGCAGCCAAGGAGGGGGATCCGGGACCCAGTACTTC | CASSQGGGSGTQYF | NA | TRBJ2-5 | NA | TRBV7-3
TGTGCCAGCAGCCCCGCCGGGGGAGCCGGGAACACTGAAGCTTTCTTT | CASSPAGGAGNTEAFF | many | TRBJ1-1 | NA | TRBV7-2
TGTGCCAGCTGGGACAGGGAAAATCAGCCCCAGCATTTT | CASWDRENQPQHF | many | TRBJ1-5 | TRBD1 | TRBV19
TGTGCCAGCAGCCAACCCGGACTAGCGGGGGACACCGGGGAGCTGTTTTTT | CASSQPGLAGDTGELFF | NA | TRBJ2-2 | TRBD2 | TRBV7-9
TGTGCCAGCAGAGCCGGGGAGCTGTTTTTT | CASRAGELFF | many | TRBJ2-2 | NA | TRBV7-9
TGTGCCAGCAGCTTAGATGGAAGGAGCATGAACACTGAAGCTTTCTTT | CASSLDGRSMNTEAFF | few | TRBJ1-1 | NA | TRBV11-2
TGCAGCGCTTTGACAGGGGGCGCGGGCGAGCAGTACTTC | CSALTGGAGEQYF | many | TRBJ2-7 | TRBD1 | TRBV29-1
TGTGCCAGCAGCAGACAGGGACCCACTGAAGCTTTCTTT | CASSRQGPTEAFF | many | TRBJ1-1 | TRBD1 | TRBV2